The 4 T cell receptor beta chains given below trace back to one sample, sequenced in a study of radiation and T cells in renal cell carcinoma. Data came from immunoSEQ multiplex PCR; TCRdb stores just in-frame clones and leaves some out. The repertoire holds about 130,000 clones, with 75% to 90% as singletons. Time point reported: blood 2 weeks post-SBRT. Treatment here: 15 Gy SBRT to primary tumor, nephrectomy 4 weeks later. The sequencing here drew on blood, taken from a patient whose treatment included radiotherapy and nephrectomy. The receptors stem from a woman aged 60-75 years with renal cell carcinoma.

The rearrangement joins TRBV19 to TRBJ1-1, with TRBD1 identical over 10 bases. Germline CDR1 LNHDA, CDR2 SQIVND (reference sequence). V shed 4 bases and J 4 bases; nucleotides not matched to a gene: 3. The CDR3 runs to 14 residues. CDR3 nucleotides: TGTGCCAGTAGTACCGGACAGGGGGTCACTGAAGCTTTCTTT. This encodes CASSTGQGVTEAFF.

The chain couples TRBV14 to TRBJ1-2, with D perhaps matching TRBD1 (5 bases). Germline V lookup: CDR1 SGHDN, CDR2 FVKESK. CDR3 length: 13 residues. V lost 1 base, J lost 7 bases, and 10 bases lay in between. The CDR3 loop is CASSQGPGGGYTF. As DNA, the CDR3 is TGTGCCAGCAGCCAAGGGCCCGGGGGTGGCTACACCTTC.

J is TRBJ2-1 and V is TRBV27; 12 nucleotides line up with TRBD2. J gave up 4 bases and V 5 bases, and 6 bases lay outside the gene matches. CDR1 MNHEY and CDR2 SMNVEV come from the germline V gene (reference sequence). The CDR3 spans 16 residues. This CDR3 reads CASSLPLAGGYNEQFF. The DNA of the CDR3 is TGTGCCAGCAGTCTCCCGCTAGCGGGGGGGTACAATGAGCAGTTCTTC.

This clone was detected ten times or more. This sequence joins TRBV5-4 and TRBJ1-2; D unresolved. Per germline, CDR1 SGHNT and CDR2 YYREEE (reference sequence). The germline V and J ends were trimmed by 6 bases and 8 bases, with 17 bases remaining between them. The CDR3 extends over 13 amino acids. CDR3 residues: CASNSGFRRGYTF. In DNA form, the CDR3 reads TGTGCCAGCAATTCGGGATTCCGGAGGGGCTACACCTTC.